The next 16 T cell receptor beta chains were all read from a single sample in a study of cytomegalovirus exposure and HLA in healthy donors (dated by TCRdb to 2016 to 2017). Library preparation used the immunoSEQ multiplex PCR assay. The multiplex PCR relied on a mix of 60 forward primers for TCR Vbeta segments and 13 reverse primers for TCR Jbeta segments. TCRdb holds this immuneACCESS table with in-frame rearrangements only. Some clones are missing; in checked studies, unresolved V genes explain under half, and the rest has no known cause. For this sample, the table gives about 77,000 clones. Jointly, the top ten make up approximately 15% of the sample. The sample comprised PBMCs. These receptors were taken from a man aged 50 to 59 in good health and CMV-seropositive.

The V and J genes are TRBV5-1 and TRBJ1-1, with TRBD1 matching over 8 bases. Germline lookup yields CDR1 SGHRS and CDR2 YFSETQ. CDR3 length: 14 amino acids. The V and J ends lost 10 bases and 1 base, in that order; junction bases with no gene match: 9. The CDR3 sequence: CAGSTGDGNTEAFF. The CDR3 nucleotides are TGCGCCGGTTCGACAGGGGACGGGAACACTGAAGCTTTCTTT.

The rearrangement links TRBV4-1 to TRBJ2-3; 8 bases line up with TRBD1. CDR1 and CDR2 (germline): MGHRA, YSYEKL. This CDR3 region has 16 residues. V shed 3 bases, J shed 2 bases, and the junction held 7 bases outside the gene matches. CDR3 coding DNA: TGCGCCAGCAGCCAGCGACAGGGGAAGGTCACAGATACGCAGTATTTT. Residues: CASSQRQGKVTDTQYF.

The chain links TRBV6-1 to TRBJ1-2; D call uncertain. The CDR3 covers 16 residues. Trimming removed 1 base from V and 0 bases from J, with 12 bases in between. Germline V gene lookup returns CDR1 MNHNS and CDR2 SASEGT. Here the CDR3 DNA reads TGTGCCAGCAGTGAAGACGACACTCTAACTAACTATGGCTACACCTTC. Translation: CASSEDDTLTNYGYTF.

As DNA, the CDR3 is TGTGCCAGCACAATTACAGGGGGAAAAAACATTCAGTACTTC. It is translated as CASTITGGKNIQYF. The chain couples TRBV6-1 to TRBJ2-4; TRBD1 aligns across 8 bases. There are 14 residues in the CDR3. Germline V CDR1 and CDR2: MNHNS, SASEGT. V lost 7 bases and J lost 4; bases outside the gene matches: 6.

V and J are TRBV7-9 and TRBJ2-7, with 8 bases lining up with TRBD2. Per the germline V gene, CDR1 is SEHNR and CDR2 is FQNEAQ (reference sequence). This CDR3 comprises 13 residues. The J segment lost 2 bases and the V segment lost 5 bases, leaving 2 bases of the junction unmatched. The CDR3 spells CASSRGGTYEQYV. The CDR3 nucleotides read TGTGCCAGCAGCCGCGGGGGGACCTACGAGCAGTACGTC.

Worth noting for this clone: Other DNA sequences in the same sample also yield this CDR3. The chain uses TRBV28 and TRBJ1-2; unclear D gene. With 5 bases removed from V and 4 bases from J, the gap between germline ends came to 5 bases. Germline loops: CDR1 MDHEN, CDR2 SYDVKM. CDR3 length equals 11 residues. The CDR3 loop is CASSGSYGYTF. CDR3 DNA sequence: TGTGCCAGCAGTGGCTCCTATGGCTACACCTTC.

Turning to this clone: Other DNA sequences from this sample encode an identical CDR3 as well. The DNA for the CDR3 is TGTGCCAGCAGCCTAGTCGGAGAAGAGACCCAGTACTTC. Its translation is CASSLVGEETQYF. V usage is TRBV7-9 and J usage is TRBJ2-5; the D is unclear. The CDR3 runs to 13 residues. V was trimmed by 5 bases and J by 3 bases, leaving 10 bases between them. Germline assignment: CDR1 SEHNR and CDR2 FQNEAQ (reference sequence).

V usage is TRBV7-2 and J usage is TRBJ2-3, with 8 bases aligning to TRBD1. Looked up from germline, CDR1 is SGHTA and CDR2 is FQGNSA. Trimming at V came to 1 base and at J to 3 bases, leaving 0 bases not matched to a gene. The CDR3 totals 14 residues. The CDR3 protein is CASSLGQGTDTQYF. The CDR3 DNA follows: TGTGCCAGCAGCTTAGGACAGGGGACAGATACGCAGTATTTT.

The chain carries TRBV7-8 and TRBJ2-7; perhaps D is TRBD1 or TRBD2 (6 bases each). Trimming took off 6 bases at V and 7 bases at J, with 19 bases between the two ends. Germline values: CDR1 SGHVS, CDR2 FQNEAQ. This CDR3 spans 14 amino acids. The CDR3 here is CASSPRDTGGEQYV. CDR3 in DNA: TGTGCCAGCAGTCCCCGGGACACTGGGGGGGAGCAGTACGTC.

The genes are TRBV12-5 and TRBJ2-5; tentative D call: TRBD1 (6 bases). Trimming cost V 1 base and J 5 bases, with 20 bases left between them. The germline CDR1 and CDR2 sequences are LGHNT and FRNRAP. The CDR3 extends over 17 amino acids. The CDR3 spells CASGLGDNWLFGETQYF. In nucleotides, the CDR3 is TGTGCTAGTGGTTTGGGGGACAATTGGCTTTTTGGGGAGACCCAGTACTTC.

CDR3 residues: CASSIKGGGEPQHF. CDR3 sequence (DNA): TGTGCCAGTAGTATTAAAGGGGGCGGAGAGCCCCAGCATTTT. The chain couples TRBV19 to TRBJ1-5; 7 nucleotides line up with TRBD1. This CDR3 contains 14 residues. The V gene's germline CDR1 is LNHDA and CDR2 SQIVND (reference sequence). Losses at the gene ends were 3 bases for V and 8 bases for J; bases not matched to a gene: 7.

The chain has TRBV10-1 and TRBJ2-3; D may be TRBD2 (5 bases). The length of the CDR3 is 19 residues. With 2 bases removed from V and 6 bases from J, the gap between germline ends came to 27 bases. Per the germline V gene, CDR1 is WNHNN and CDR2 is SYGVQD (reference sequence). Here the CDR3 DNA reads TGCGCCAGCAGTGAGAAATTGGTAACTGGGCTCGGGGTGCTGGATACGCAGTATTTT. Its translation is CASSEKLVTGLGVLDTQYF.

V usage is TRBV2 and J usage is TRBJ1-5; D ambiguous. Germline V CDR1 and CDR2: SNHLY, FYNNEI. CDR3 size: 15 residues. Between the trimmed V and J ends, which lost 1 base and 2 bases, there was a span of 9 bases. The CDR3 DNA reads TGTGCCAGCAGTGAAGTGGGCATAGGCAATCAGCCCCAGCATTTT. Translated: CASSEVGIGNQPQHF.

V is TRBV5-1 and J is TRBJ2-2; 7 bases map to TRBD1. The germline CDR1 and CDR2 sequences are SGHRS and YFSETQ. This CDR3 has 14 amino acids. The trim removed 7 bases at V and 1 base at J, leaving 4 bases unmatched. In nucleotides, the CDR3 is TGCGCCAGCGCCGGGACAGTGAACACCGGGGAGCTGTTTTTT. Translating it yields CASAGTVNTGELFF.

CDR3 region: CASSPAGGSVSGANVLTF. For the CDR3, the DNA is TGTGCCAGCTCACCTGCAGGGGGGTCAGTCTCTGGGGCCAACGTCCTGACTTTC. The chain carries TRBV18 and TRBJ2-6, with D perhaps matching TRBD1 (7 bases). The germline V gene has CDR1 KGHSH and CDR2 LQKENI. CDR3 length: 18 residues. V shed 3 bases and J shed 0 bases, with 15 bases lying between them.

Note on this clone: An end of the junction does not agree with germline; a read error may underlie this. J is TRBJ1-2 and V is TRBV19; weak D call: TRBD1 (6 bases). The CDR3 sequence is 14 residues long. From germline, CDR1 is LNHDA and CDR2 SQIVND (reference sequence). CDR3 bases: TGTGCCAGTACCGCGACAGGAGCTAACTATGGCCACACCTTC. It specifies CASTATGANYGHTF.